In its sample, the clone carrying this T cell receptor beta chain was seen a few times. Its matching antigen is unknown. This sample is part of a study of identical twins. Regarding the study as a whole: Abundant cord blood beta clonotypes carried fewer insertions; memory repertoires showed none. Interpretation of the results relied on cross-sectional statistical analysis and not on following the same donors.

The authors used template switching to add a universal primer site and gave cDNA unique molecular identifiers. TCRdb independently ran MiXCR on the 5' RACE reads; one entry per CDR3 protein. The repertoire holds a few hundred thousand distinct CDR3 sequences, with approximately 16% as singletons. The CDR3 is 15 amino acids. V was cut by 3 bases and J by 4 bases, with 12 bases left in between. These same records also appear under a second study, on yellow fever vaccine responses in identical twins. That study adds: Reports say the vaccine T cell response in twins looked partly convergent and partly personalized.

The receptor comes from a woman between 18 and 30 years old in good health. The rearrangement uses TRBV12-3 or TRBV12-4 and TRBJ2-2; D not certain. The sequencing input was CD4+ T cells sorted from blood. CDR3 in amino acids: CASSFGKTGTGELFF. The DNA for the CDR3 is TGTGCCAGCAGTTTTGGGAAAACGGGCACCGGGGAGCTGTTTTTT.